This T cell receptor beta chain appears in the sequencing data of a study of identical twins. TCRdb redid the calling of the 5' RACE reads with MiXCR, one entry per CDR3 protein. The table records 350,000 to 600,000 distinct CDR3 sequences, approximately 14% of them present only once. The same specimen was also included in a second study, on yellow fever vaccine responses in identical twins.

The sequence came from a woman between 18 and 29 years old in good health. Sequences were obtained from CD4+ T cells sorted from blood.

CDR3 DNA sequence: TGTGCCAGCAGTTACTCGGGTTCTGGGGCCAACGTCCTGACTTTC. This encodes CASSYSGSGANVLTF. The V and J genes are TRBV6-5 and TRBJ2-6; D ambiguous. The germline V and J ends were trimmed by 0 bases and 1 base, with 4 bases remaining between them. CDR3 length: 15 residues. Germline V gene sequence: CDR1 MNHEY, CDR2 SVGAGI.